A single sample is the source of the 16 T cell receptor beta chains below, sequenced in a study of blood T cell repertoires in COVID-19. The table came from immunoSEQ multiplex PCR; TCRdb's copy has only in-frame clones and leaves some out. The sample records 300,000 to 400,000 clones, approximately 86% being singletons. Sequencing input: peripheral blood. Receptors were obtained from a man aged 25 to 40 with COVID-19, enrolled during active disease.

The chain joins TRBV6-5 to TRBJ1-3, with D maybe TRBD1 (6 bases). This CDR3 comprises 15 residues. Trimming shortened V by 6 bases and J by 4 bases, and 16 bases separated the two germline ends. The V gene's germline CDR1 is MNHEY and CDR2 SVGAGI. CDR3 nucleotide sequence: TGTGCCAGCAGCTTTCTGACAGGTTCCGGAAACACCATATATTTT. Translating gives CASSFLTGSGNTIYF.

The rearrangement uses TRBV5-1 and TRBJ1-5, with D perhaps TRBD1 (5 bases). CDR1 is SGHRS and CDR2 is YFSETQ in the germline V gene. This CDR3 spans 15 amino acids. Trimming took 0 bases from V and 7 from J, leaving 14 bases between them. The CDR3 DNA follows: TGCGCCAGCAGCTTGGCCGGGCAGGGTGGACAGCCCCAGCATTTT. This codes for CASSLAGQGGQPQHF. Combining the CDR3 with reference TRBV5-1 and TRBJ1-5 gives the whole variable domain KAGVTQTPRYLIKTRGQQVTLSCSPISGHRSVSWYQQTPGQGLQFLFEYFSETQRNKGNFPGRFSGRQFSNSRSEMNVSTLELGDSALYLCASSLAGQGGQPQHFGDGTRLSIL.

This clone appeared once. V gene TRBV6-5 combines with J gene TRBJ2-1; TRBD2 aligns across 14 bases. Germline V CDR1 and CDR2: MNHEY, SVGAGI. The CDR3 sequence is 15 residues long. The V segment lost 5 bases and the J segment 9 bases; nucleotides outside the gene matches: 6. The CDR3 is CASSMTSGRAGEQFF. In nucleotides, the CDR3 is TGTGCCAGCAGTATGACTAGCGGGAGGGCCGGTGAGCAGTTCTTC.

This clone was counted a few times. The genes are TRBV19 and TRBJ2-7, with D possibly being TRBD1 (5 bases). The V end was cut by 3 bases, the J end by 6 bases, with 15 bases between. The germline CDR1 and CDR2 sequences are LNHDA and SQIVND (reference sequence). This CDR3 is built from 14 residues. The DNA of the CDR3 is TGTGCCAGTAGTATTCAGGGTCATCTCGGCGAGCAGTACTTC. Amino acid sequence: CASSIQGHLGEQYF. Filled out from reference TRBV19 and TRBJ2-7, the complete variable domain reads DGGITQSPKYLFRKEGQNVTLSCEQNLNHDAMYWYRQDPGQGLRLIYYSQIVNDFQKGDIAEGYSVSREKKESFPLTVTSAQKNPTAFYLCASSIQGHLGEQYFGPGTRLTVT.

CDR3 coding DNA: TGTGCCAGCAGTTACTCGTATACAGGGGGCATAGACGAGCAGTACTTC. Protein product: CASSYSYTGGIDEQYF. The chain combines TRBV6-5 with TRBJ2-7, with 9 bases identical to TRBD1. Germline-derived CDR1 and CDR2 are MNHEY and SVGAGI. This CDR3 is 16 amino acids long. The junction had 8 bases not matched to a gene; V was cut back by 0 bases and J by 5 bases.

V is TRBV18 and J is TRBJ1-2; TRBD1 agrees at 7 bases. CDR1 and CDR2 (germline): KGHSH, LQKENI. Losses at the gene ends were 2 bases for V and 4 bases for J; bases not matched to a gene: 4. The CDR3 is 14 residues long. The CDR3 spells CASSPYTGAYGYTF. The CDR3 nucleotides are TGTGCCAGCTCACCATATACAGGGGCCTATGGCTACACCTTC.

This chain uses TRBV2 with TRBJ1-3; 8 bases align to TRBD1. The CDR3 runs 16 residues. Germline CDR1 and CDR2: SNHLY and FYNNEI. Losses at the gene ends were 8 bases for V and 1 base for J; bases not matched to a gene: 10. CDR3 DNA: TGTGCCAGCCACACAGGGGGACCCCTGTCTGGAAACACCATATATTTT. Protein: CASHTGGPLSGNTIYF.

The chain recombines TRBV30 with TRBJ2-5, with 11 nucleotides matching TRBD2. V lost 4 bases and J lost 6; bases outside the gene matches: 7. The germline V gene encodes CDR1 GTSNPN and CDR2 SVGIG (reference sequence). The CDR3 contains 14 residues. The CDR3 loop is CAWTSGRTTKTQYF. The CDR3 DNA sequence: TGTGCCTGGACTAGCGGGAGGACCACCAAGACCCAGTACTTC.

CDR3 sequence: CATSRAYVGGSYNEQFF. CDR3 nucleotides: TGTGCCACCAGCAGAGCTTACGTCGGGGGCTCCTACAATGAGCAGTTCTTC. The chain uses TRBV15 and TRBJ2-1; D is perhaps TRBD2 (6 bases). Deletions cut 1 base from V and 0 bases from J, with 13 bases between. CDR3 size: 17 residues. Germline V lookup: CDR1 LNHNV, CDR2 YYDKDF (reference sequence).

This chain joins TRBV7-3 and TRBJ1-1, with D hard to call. The CDR3 has 13 residues. Germline values: CDR1 SGHTA, CDR2 FQGTGA. V was cut by 2 bases and J by 4 bases, with 8 bases left in between. The CDR3 protein is CASSLLSGTEAFF. CDR3 bases: TGTGCCAGCAGCTTATTGTCCGGCACTGAAGCTTTCTTT.

V usage is TRBV13 and J usage is TRBJ2-7, with 7 bases matching TRBD1. The CDR3 length is 13 residues. J lost 11 bases, V lost 0 bases, and 7 bases had no gene match. Germline CDR1 reads PRHDT; CDR2 reads FYEKMQ (reference sequence). This CDR3 is CASSLGGTGQKYF. Written as DNA, the CDR3 is TGTGCCAGCAGCTTAGGGGGTACGGGACAGAAGTACTTC.

Only a few counts were recorded for this clone. The chain joins TRBV4-3 to TRBJ2-7; 9 bases match TRBD2. V gave up 8 bases and J gave up 2 bases; unmatched junction bases: 10. Germline V gene data show CDR1 as LGHNA and CDR2 as YSLEER. The CDR3 covers 15 residues. CDR3 nucleotides: TGCGCCAGCCAGCGGGAGGCCAGGATTACCTACGAGCAGTACTTC. Translation: CASQREARITYEQYF.

In DNA form, the CDR3 reads TGTGCCAGCAGTCCACTCCTGACTAGCGGGGCCACAGATACGCAGTATTTT. This sequence encodes CASSPLLTSGATDTQYF. This chain connects TRBV27 to TRBJ2-3; 11 bases map to TRBD2. This CDR3 contains 17 residues. Per the germline V gene, CDR1 is MNHEY and CDR2 is SMNVEV (reference sequence). V shed 5 bases, J shed 2 bases, and the junction held 9 bases outside the gene matches.

This chain joins TRBV7-9 and TRBJ2-7; D gene unclear. The CDR3 contains 12 residues. The germline V and J ends were trimmed by 5 bases and 2 bases, with 7 bases remaining between them. From germline, CDR1 is SEHNR and CDR2 FQNEAQ (reference sequence). In nucleotides, the CDR3 is TGTGCCAGCAGCACACCAACCTACGAGCAGTACTTC. Translation: CASSTPTYEQYF.

The chain carries TRBV28 and TRBJ2-2, with D possibly being TRBD1 (6 bases). This CDR3 has 15 amino acids. CDR1 is MDHEN and CDR2 is SYDVKM in the germline V gene. With 6 bases removed from V and 0 bases from J, the gap between germline ends came to 11 bases. CDR3 DNA: TGTGCCAGCAGAAGAGGACAGACGAACACCGGGGAGCTGTTTTTT. Translation: CASRRGQTNTGELFF. Supplemented by reference TRBV28 and TRBJ2-2, the full variable domain reads DVKVTQSSRYLVKRTGEKVFLECVQDMDHENMFWYRQDPGLGLRLIYFSYDVKMKEKGDIPEGYSVSREKKERFSLILESASTNQTSMYLCASRRGQTNTGELFFGEGSRLTVL.

This clone showed up just once. The V gene is TRBV28, the J gene TRBJ2-7; 7 bases agree with TRBD1. The CDR3 has 17 amino acids. Germline CDR1 reads MDHEN; CDR2 reads SYDVKM. The V and J ends lost 4 bases and 3 bases, in that order; junction bases with no gene match: 15. CDR3 residues: CASSSSKERAGGYEQYF. Written as DNA, the CDR3 is TGTGCCAGCAGTTCATCCAAGGAACGGGCAGGGGGCTACGAGCAGTACTTC. The full variable domain, its missing parts supplied by reference TRBV28 and TRBJ2-7, is DVKVTQSSRYLVKRTGEKVFLECVQDMDHENMFWYRQDPGLGLRLIYFSYDVKMKEKGDIPEGYSVSREKKERFSLILESASTNQTSMYLCASSSSKERAGGYEQYFGPGTRLTVT.